A single sample gave rise to the 22 T cell receptor beta chains below, sequenced in a study of blood T cell repertoires in COVID-19. Assay used: immunoSEQ multiplex PCR; TCRdb lists only in-frame clones, some missing. The sample has around 140,000 clones, around 86% seen once. Sequenced sample: peripheral blood. The receptor source for this set is a man aged 45-60 years with active COVID-19.

The genes are TRBV18 and TRBJ2-7, with no clear D. CDR3 length equals 12 residues. With 6 bases removed from V and 1 base from J, the gap between germline ends came to 7 bases. Germline V gives CDR1 KGHSH, CDR2 LQKENI. As DNA, the CDR3 is TGTGCCAGCTCCCCCGTTTCCTACGAGCAGTACTTC. Amino acid sequence: CASSPVSYEQYF.

CDR3 amino acids: CASRSGQGMKADTQYF. CDR3 in DNA: TGCGCCAGCAGATCCGGACAGGGAATGAAGGCAGATACGCAGTATTTT. The J gene is TRBJ2-3, the V gene TRBV5-1, with TRBD1 matching 8 bases. The CDR3 loop spans 16 amino acids. Germline CDR1 SGHRS, CDR2 YFSETQ. V lost 5 bases and J lost 4; bases outside the gene matches: 12.

This rearrangement joins TRBV9 to TRBJ2-3, with 11 bases matching TRBD2. Germline CDR1 and CDR2: SGDLS and YYNGEE. J gave up 6 bases and V 4 bases, and 13 bases lay outside the gene matches. The CDR3 runs 17 residues. CDR3 nucleotides: TGTGCCAGCAGCTCACGACTAGCGGGGCCCAGAGGGGATACGCAGTATTTT. Its translation: CASSSRLAGPRGDTQYF.

The chain employs TRBV18 and TRBJ1-4; 8 bases are shared with TRBD1. Germline-derived CDR1 and CDR2 are KGHSH and LQKENI. The CDR3 sequence is 15 residues long. V shed 3 bases, J shed 7 bases, and the junction held 7 bases outside the gene matches. CDR3 in DNA: TGTGCCAGCTCACCCGGCCCGGACAGGGTTGAAAAACTGTTTTTT. Protein sequence: CASSPGPDRVEKLFF. The complete variable domain, with remaining parts taken from reference TRBV18 and TRBJ1-4, reads NAGVMQNPRHLVRRRGQEARLRCSPMKGHSHVYWYRQLPEEGLKFMVYLQKENIIDESGMPKERFSAEFPKEGPSILRIQQVVRGDSAAYFCASSPGPDRVEKLFFGSGTQLSVL.

This chain connects TRBV10-3 to TRBJ1-2; 11 bases fit TRBD1. V lost 4 bases to trimming and J lost 8 bases; unmatched junction nucleotides: 12. CDR1 ENHRY and CDR2 SYGVKD come from the germline V gene. This CDR3 is built from 16 residues. CDR3 in DNA: TGTGCCATCAGTGGGATCGGGACAGGGGGAAAGGGGGGCTACACCTTC. Protein sequence: CAISGIGTGGKGGYTF.

This chain uses TRBV11-2 with TRBJ2-1; 8 bases align to TRBD2. This CDR3 has 15 amino acids. Looked up from germline, CDR1 is SGHAT and CDR2 is FQNNGV. V gave up 4 bases and J gave up 4 bases; unmatched junction bases: 6. The CDR3 loop reads CASSSIAGKYNEQFF. CDR3 nucleotides: TGTGCCAGCAGCTCTATAGCGGGGAAATACAATGAGCAGTTCTTC.

This clone was found once. The V call is TRBV5-1, the J call TRBJ2-5; perhaps TRBD2 as D (6 bases). The CDR3 is made up of 14 amino acids. Trimming took off 4 bases at V and 4 bases at J, with 14 bases between the two ends. CDR1 is SGHRS, CDR2 YFSETQ, per germline. In DNA form, the CDR3 reads TGCGCCAGCAGCCGAGGGGAGGCGGGAGAGACCCAGTACTTC. It translates to CASSRGEAGETQYF.

A note on this clone: This specimen includes other DNA sequences encoding the same CDR3. The chain links TRBV7-2 to TRBJ2-7, with TRBD1 as a possible D gene (7 bases). The CDR3 contains 14 residues. Germline V gives CDR1 SGHTA, CDR2 FQGNSA. Trimming stripped 2 bases from V and 4 bases from J, with 12 bases between. CDR3 in DNA: TGTGCCAGCAGCTTATCAGGGGGGTCTTACGAGCAGTACTTC. Translated: CASSLSGGSYEQYF.

V usage is TRBV6-5 and J usage is TRBJ1-1; D remains unclear. Germline-derived CDR1 and CDR2 are MNHEY and SVGAGI. V lost 8 bases to trimming and J lost 2 bases, with 15 bases between them. CDR3 size: 14 residues. CDR3: CASLRSILNTEAFF. In DNA, the CDR3 is TGTGCCAGCCTCCGGTCGATACTTAACACTGAAGCTTTCTTT.

This rearrangement joins TRBV13 to TRBJ1-2; maybe TRBD1 (5 bases). Looked up from germline, CDR1 is PRHDT and CDR2 is FYEKMQ (reference sequence). This CDR3 is built from 14 residues. Trimming took off 5 bases at V and 0 bases at J, with 10 bases between the two ends. In DNA form, the CDR3 reads TGTGCCAGCAGCCCGCAGACAGCTAACTATGGCTACACCTTC. Residues: CASSPQTANYGYTF.

This chain connects TRBV11-2 to TRBJ2-1, with TRBD1 matching over 10 bases. This CDR3 region has 15 residues. V was pared by 4 bases and J by 3 bases, with 3 bases of the junction left unmatched. The germline V gene encodes CDR1 SGHAT and CDR2 FQNNGV. The CDR3 region has the DNA TGTGCCAGCAGCTCCGGACAGGGGGGCTACAATGAGCAGTTCTTC. Encoded protein: CASSSGQGGYNEQFF.

The CDR3 coding sequence is TGTGCCAGCAGCACACGTTCCGGGACAGGGTGGAGAGAGCAGTACTTC. Its translation: CASSTRSGTGWREQYF. The gene calls are TRBV21-1 and TRBJ2-7; the table's D call TRBD1 went unverified against the DNA. TRBV21-1 is marked as a pseudogene. CDR3 length equals 16 residues.

The chain has TRBV6-5 and TRBJ1-4, with 7 bases that match TRBD1. The CDR3 is 15 amino acids. The germline V gene has CDR1 MNHEY and CDR2 SVGAGI. V shed 2 bases, J shed 4 bases, and the junction held 4 bases outside the gene matches. The CDR3, as DNA: TGTGCCAGCAGTTACGGGGGACAGCGTAATGAAAAACTGTTTTTT. It encodes CASSYGGQRNEKLFF.

This clone was picked up one time. The chain has TRBV24-1 and TRBJ2-1; D is ambiguous. This CDR3 has 11 residues. Germline CDR1 reads KGHDR; CDR2 reads SFDVKD. V was clipped by 6 bases and J by 12 bases, with 11 bases between them. CDR3 in DNA: TGTGCCACCAGTCTGGCAGAGCGGCAGTTCTTC. Its protein product is CATSLAERQFF.

Only one count was recorded for this clone. The chain couples TRBV24-1 to TRBJ2-2; D uncertain. Trimming left V 4 bases short and J 2 bases short, with 4 bases between. Germline V gene lookup returns CDR1 KGHDR and CDR2 SFDVKD. The CDR3 is 13 amino acids. In DNA form, the CDR3 reads TGTGCCACCAGTGACGGTAACACCGGGGAGCTGTTTTTT. Its translation is CATSDGNTGELFF.

The chain uses TRBV5-1 and TRBJ2-2, with unresolved D. The CDR3 sequence is 15 residues long. Trimming left V 0 bases short and J 1 base short, with 7 bases between. Germline V lookup: CDR1 SGHRS, CDR2 YFSETQ. The CDR3 DNA reads as TGCGCCAGCAGCTTGGCCACGGGGAACACCGGGGAGCTGTTTTTT. This translates into CASSLATGNTGELFF. Combining the CDR3 with reference TRBV5-1 and TRBJ2-2 gives the whole variable domain KAGVTQTPRYLIKTRGQQVTLSCSPISGHRSVSWYQQTPGQGLQFLFEYFSETQRNKGNFPGRFSGRQFSNSRSEMNVSTLELGDSALYLCASSLATGNTGELFFGEGSRLTVL.

The chain links TRBV29-1 to TRBJ2-3; no clear D gene. Looked up from germline, CDR1 is SQVTM and CDR2 is ANQGSEA. V lost 4 bases and J lost 1, with 12 bases in between. This CDR3 has 14 amino acids. The CDR3 DNA sequence: TGCAGCGTTGTGTACGCTCTAGGCACAGATACGCAGTATTTT. It is translated as CSVVYALGTDTQYF.

The chain uses TRBV30 and TRBJ2-7; maybe TRBD1 (5 bases). This CDR3 region has 14 residues. V was cut by 7 bases and J by 4 bases, with 20 bases left in between. Germline V gene data show CDR1 as GTSNPN and CDR2 as SVGIG (reference sequence). CDR3 protein: CASQGRAPLYEQYF. CDR3 DNA sequence: TGTGCCTCTCAGGGCCGGGCCCCCCTTTACGAGCAGTACTTC.

The J gene is TRBJ2-2, the V gene TRBV12-3 or TRBV12-4; TRBD1 agrees at 7 bases. V dropped 11 bases and J dropped 0; count of bases not matched to a gene: 3. This CDR3 comprises 13 residues. CDR3 in DNA: TGTGCCGGACAGGACGCGAACACCGGGGAGCTGTTTTTT. It codes for CAGQDANTGELFF.

This chain uses TRBV20-1 with TRBJ2-3; D is unresolved. V shed 3 bases and J shed 2 bases, with 9 bases lying between them. CDR1 DFQATT and CDR2 SNEGSKA come from the germline V gene (reference sequence). The CDR3 has 13 amino acids. CDR3: CSASALNTDTQYF. DNA of the CDR3: TGCAGTGCTAGTGCCCTTAACACAGATACGCAGTATTTT.

The J gene is TRBJ1-4, the V gene TRBV3-1 (or the pseudogene TRBV3-2), with no clear D. Germline assignment: CDR1 LGHDT and CDR2 YNNKEL (reference sequence). The CDR3 has 19 amino acids. Trimming took 0 bases from V and 0 from J, leaving 17 bases between them. The CDR3 DNA sequence: TGTGCCAGCAGCCAAGATTCCTCTCCGACTCCGGCAACTAATGAAAAACTGTTTTTT. It is translated as CASSQDSSPTPATNEKLFF.

The chain combines TRBV5-1 with TRBJ2-1; TRBD1 might be the D (5 bases). The V and J ends lost 3 bases and 3 bases respectively, with 13 bases between them. From germline, CDR1 is SGHRS and CDR2 YFSETQ. The CDR3 is 15 residues long. CDR3 nucleotides: TGCGCCAGCAGCTCTTCTGGGGCGAACTACAATGAGCAGTTCTTC. It encodes CASSSSGANYNEQFF.